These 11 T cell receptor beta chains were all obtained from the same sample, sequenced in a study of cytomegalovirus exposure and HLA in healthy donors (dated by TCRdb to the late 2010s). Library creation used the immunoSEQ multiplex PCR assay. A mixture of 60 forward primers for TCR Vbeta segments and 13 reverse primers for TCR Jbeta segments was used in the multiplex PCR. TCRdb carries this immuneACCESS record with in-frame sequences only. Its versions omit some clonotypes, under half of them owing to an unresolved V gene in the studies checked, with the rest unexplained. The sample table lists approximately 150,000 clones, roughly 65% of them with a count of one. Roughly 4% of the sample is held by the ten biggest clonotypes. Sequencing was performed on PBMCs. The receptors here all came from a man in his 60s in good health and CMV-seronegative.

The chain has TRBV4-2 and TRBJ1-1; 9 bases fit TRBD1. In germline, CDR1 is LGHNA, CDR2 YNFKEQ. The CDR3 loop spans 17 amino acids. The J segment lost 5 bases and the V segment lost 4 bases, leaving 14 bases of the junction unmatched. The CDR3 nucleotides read TGTGCCAGCAGCCCCGTCATTAGTGGGACAGGGTGGACTGAAGCTTTCTTT. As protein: CASSPVISGTGWTEAFF.

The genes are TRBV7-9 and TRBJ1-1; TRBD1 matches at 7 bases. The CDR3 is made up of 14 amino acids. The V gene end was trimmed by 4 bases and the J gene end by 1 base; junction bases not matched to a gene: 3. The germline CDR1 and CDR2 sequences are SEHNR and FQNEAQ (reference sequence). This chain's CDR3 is CASSWDSSNTEAFF. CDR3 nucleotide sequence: TGTGCCAGCAGCTGGGACAGTTCGAACACTGAAGCTTTCTTT.

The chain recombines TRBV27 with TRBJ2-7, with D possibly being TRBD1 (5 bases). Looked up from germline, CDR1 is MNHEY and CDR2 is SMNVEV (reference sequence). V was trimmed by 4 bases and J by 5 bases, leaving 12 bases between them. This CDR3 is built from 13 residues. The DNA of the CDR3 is TGTGCCAGCAGTTGGCAGGGCAACCACGAGCAGTACTTC. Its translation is CASSWQGNHEQYF.

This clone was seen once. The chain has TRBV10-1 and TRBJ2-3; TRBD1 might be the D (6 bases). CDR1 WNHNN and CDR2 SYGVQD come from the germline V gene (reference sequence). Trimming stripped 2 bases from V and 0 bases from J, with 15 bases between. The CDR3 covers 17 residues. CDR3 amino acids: CASSEDPGHISTDTQYF. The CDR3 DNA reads TGCGCCAGCAGTGAGGATCCGGGACACATTAGCACAGATACGCAGTATTTT.

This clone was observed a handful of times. The CDR3 loop is CASSLDSSYEQYF. The CDR3 nucleotides are TGTGCCAGCAGCCTGGACAGCTCCTACGAGCAGTACTTC. V is TRBV9 and J is TRBJ2-7; possibly TRBD1 for D (6 bases). Germline-derived CDR1 and CDR2 are SGDLS and YYNGEE. The CDR3 consists of 13 residues. Between the trimmed V and J ends, which lost 4 bases and 0 bases, there was a span of 8 bases.

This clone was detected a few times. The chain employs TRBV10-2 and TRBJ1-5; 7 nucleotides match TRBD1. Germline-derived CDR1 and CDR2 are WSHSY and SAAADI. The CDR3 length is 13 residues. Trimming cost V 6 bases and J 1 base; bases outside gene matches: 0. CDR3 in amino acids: CASRGQSNQPQHF. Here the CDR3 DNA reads TGCGCCAGCAGGGGACAGAGCAATCAGCCCCAGCATTTT.

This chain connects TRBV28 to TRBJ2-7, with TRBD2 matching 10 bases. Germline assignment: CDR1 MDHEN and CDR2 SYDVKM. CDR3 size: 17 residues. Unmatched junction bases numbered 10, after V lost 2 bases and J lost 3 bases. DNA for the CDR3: TGTGCCAGCAGTTTACCCCTAGCGGGAGAGGGGCTCTACGAGCAGTACTTC. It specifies CASSLPLAGEGLYEQYF.

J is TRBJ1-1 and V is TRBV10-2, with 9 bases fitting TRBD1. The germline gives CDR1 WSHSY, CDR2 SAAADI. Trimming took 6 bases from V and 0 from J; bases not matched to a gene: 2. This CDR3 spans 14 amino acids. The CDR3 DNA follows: TGCGCCAGCAGGGGGACAGGGTTGAACACTGAAGCTTTCTTT. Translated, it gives CASRGTGLNTEAFF.

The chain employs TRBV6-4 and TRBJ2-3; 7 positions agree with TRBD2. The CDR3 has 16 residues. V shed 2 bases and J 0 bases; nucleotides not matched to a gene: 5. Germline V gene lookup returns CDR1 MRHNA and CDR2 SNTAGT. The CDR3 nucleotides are TGTGCCAGCAGTGACAATCTAGCGGAGAGCACAGATACGCAGTATTTT. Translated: CASSDNLAESTDTQYF.

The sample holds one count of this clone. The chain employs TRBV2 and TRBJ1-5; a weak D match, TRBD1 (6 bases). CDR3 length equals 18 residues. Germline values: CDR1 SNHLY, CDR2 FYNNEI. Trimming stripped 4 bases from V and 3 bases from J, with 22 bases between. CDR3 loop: CASSALFRGGWANQPQHF. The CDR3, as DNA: TGTGCCAGCAGTGCGTTGTTCAGGGGAGGGTGGGCCAATCAGCCCCAGCATTTT. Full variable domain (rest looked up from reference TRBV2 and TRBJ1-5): EPEVTQTPSHQVTQMGQEVILRCVPISNHLYFYWYRQILGQKVEFLVSFYNNEISEKSEIFDDQFSVERPDGSNFTLKIRSTKLEDSAMYFCASSALFRGGWANQPQHFGDGTRLSIL.

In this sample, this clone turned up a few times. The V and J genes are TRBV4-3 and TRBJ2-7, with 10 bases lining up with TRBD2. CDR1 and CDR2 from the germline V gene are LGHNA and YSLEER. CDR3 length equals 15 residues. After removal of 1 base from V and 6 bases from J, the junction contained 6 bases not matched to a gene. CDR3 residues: CASSQALAGEGEQYF. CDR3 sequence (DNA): TGCGCCAGCAGCCAAGCGCTAGCGGGAGAGGGCGAGCAGTACTTC.